This T cell receptor beta chain was profiled in a study of cytomegalovirus exposure and HLA in healthy donors. Study-level points and caveats: Immune exposure information comprised only CMV serostatus. As was reported, the HLA-A and HLA-B alleles of most subjects were accurately predicted from TCR beta sequences.

60 Vbeta and 13 Jbeta primers were used in PCR. Method: immunoSEQ multiplex PCR; TCRdb's copy keeps in-frame clones and lacks some. Of 100,000 or so clones detected, roughly 79% appear once; the ten largest clones hold 1.5% to 2%. About this clone: Its specificity is unknown.

Germline assignment: CDR1 SNHLY and CDR2 FYNNEI. Germline trimming cut 10 bases from V and 2 bases from J; bases unmatched to any gene: 10. This CDR3 has 15 amino acids. Specimen: PBMCs. This TCR derives from a middle-aged woman in good health and CMV-seronegative. The chain joins TRBV2 to TRBJ2-1, with 8 positions matching TRBD2. In nucleotides, the CDR3 is TGTGCCACCCGGGTGGAAGCGGGGGCCTACAATGAGCAGTTCTTC. It is translated as CATRVEAGAYNEQFF.